Following are 3 T cell receptor beta chains from one sample sequenced in a study of metastatic and nonmetastatic thyroid tumors. Before thyroid surgery, none of the patients had received any treatment. TCRdb ran MiXCR on the PCR reads. The sample contains approximately 50,000 clones, 20% to 25% of which appear only once. Sequencing was done on a sample of blood. These receptors all stem from a female donor with papillary thyroid cancer or a benign thyroid nodule (not recorded which). Some clones in this sample may be carry-over from other donors' samples.

This clone appeared a few times. The chain has TRBV12-3 or TRBV12-4 and TRBJ2-3, with 9 positions matching TRBD2. This CDR3 spans 16 amino acids. The ends lost 1 base at V and 0 bases at J; junction bases unmatched: 2. CDR3 protein: CASSLGLAGSTDTQYF. DNA of the CDR3: TGTGCCAGCAGTTTAGGGCTAGCGGGAAGCACAGATACGCAGTATTTT.

This clone was recorded at least ten times. The gene calls are TRBV28 and TRBJ1-6; the match to TRBD1 covers 9 bases. After removal of 5 bases from V and 8 bases from J, the junction contained 7 bases not matched to a gene. Germline CDR1 MDHEN, CDR2 SYDVKM. The CDR3 runs 15 residues. CDR3 sequence reads: CASSPPGQGYSPLHF. The CDR3 DNA is TGTGCCAGCAGTCCCCCGGGACAGGGCTATTCACCCCTCCACTTT. The variable domain in full, with the rest retrieved from reference TRBV28 and TRBJ1-6, is DVKVTQSSRYLVKRTGEKVFLECVQDMDHENMFWYRQDPGLGLRLIYFSYDVKMKEKGDIPEGYSVSREKKERFSLILESASTNQTSMYLCASSPPGQGYSPLHFGNGTRLTVT.

This clone was observed many times. The V call is TRBV5-6, the J call TRBJ1-1; maybe TRBD1 (5 bases). Germline assignment: CDR1 SGHDT and CDR2 YYEEEE. V lost 0 bases and J 11 bases, leaving 17 bases between the germline ends. The CDR3 loop spans 14 amino acids. CDR3 residues: CASSLGYRSEGAFF. CDR3 in DNA: TGTGCCAGCAGCTTGGGGTACAGGTCCGAGGGGGCTTTCTTT.